The clone carrying this T cell receptor (beta chain) was observed a single time. The antigen is undetermined. Individuals having autoimmune disease history or systemic immunosuppression were not enrolled. V was shortened by 0 bases and J by 6 bases, with 15 bases between the two germline ends. Germline V lookup: CDR1 LGHNA, CDR2 YNFKEQ. This CDR3 region has 16 residues. The sample is drawn from a study of OX40 agonist ivuxolimab in advanced cancers. Study-wide findings and caveats: Some nonresponders additionally presented with little normalized T-cell clonal expansion. On average, CD8+ T cells showed a greater number of expanded clones than CD4+.

Clones were sequenced by immunoSEQ multiplex PCR, and TCRdb holds only the in-frame ones, with some missing. The data hold about 64,000 clones, with around 89% observed a single time. The sample here was CD4+ or CD8+ T cells sorted from blood, taken in a trial of the OX40 agonist ivuxolimab. The chain combines TRBV4-2 with TRBJ1-5; D is possibly TRBD1 (5 bases). This TCR was recovered from an adult with an advanced solid tumor such as melanoma, head and neck, liver or kidney cancer. Here the CDR3 reads CASSQDAGVGVQPQHF. For the CDR3, the DNA is TGTGCCAGCAGCCAAGATGCGGGGGTGGGGGTTCAGCCCCAGCATTTT.